These 5 T cell receptor beta chains came from one sample sequenced in a study of blood T cell repertoires in COVID-19. This table comes from immunoSEQ multiplex PCR, and its TCRdb copy is limited to in-frame clones, with some not included. The table includes some 110,000 clones, 81% detected once. The specimen was peripheral blood. The receptor set was obtained from a man older than 75 with acute or convalescent COVID-19.

The chain couples TRBV6-5 to TRBJ2-7; 12 bases agree with TRBD2. The CDR3 is 15 residues long. Germline trimming cut 5 bases from V and 0 bases from J; bases unmatched to any gene: 2. Germline V gene sequence: CDR1 MNHEY, CDR2 SVGAGI. The CDR3 DNA reads TGTGCCAGCAGTACGACTAGCGGGAGCTCCTACGAGCAGTACTTC. Translating gives CASSTTSGSSYEQYF.

The V and J genes are TRBV10-3 and TRBJ2-3; TRBD2 might be the D (6 bases). Germline values: CDR1 ENHRY, CDR2 SYGVKD. Trimming removed 10 bases from V and 4 bases from J, with 12 bases in between. The CDR3 has 12 residues. CDR3 sequence: CATRGGADTQYF. The CDR3 nucleotides read TGTGCCACCCGGGGAGGCGCAGATACGCAGTATTTT.

This clone was observed once. This sequence joins TRBV5-6 and TRBJ2-2; possibly TRBD2 for D (6 bases). The V gene lost 0 bases and the J gene lost 4 bases, with 10 bases spanning the gap. CDR3 length: 15 residues. CDR1 and CDR2 (germline): SGHDT, YYEEEE. The CDR3 reads CASSLAGTGTGELFF. The DNA of the CDR3 is TGTGCCAGCAGCTTGGCCGGGACTGGCACCGGGGAGCTGTTTTTT. Together with reference TRBV5-6 and TRBJ2-2, the CDR3 gives the full variable domain: DAGVTQSPTHLIKTRGQQVTLRCSPKSGHDTVSWYQQALGQGPQFIFQYYEEEERQRGNFPDRFSGHQFPNYSSELNVNALLLGDSALYLCASSLAGTGTGELFFGEGSRLTVL.

This clone was picked up many times. The chain links TRBV3-1 (or the pseudogene TRBV3-2) to TRBJ2-5; D perhaps matches TRBD1 (6 bases). The CDR3 is 15 residues long. V lost 6 bases, J lost 10 bases, and 24 bases lay in between. Germline CDR1 and CDR2: LGHDT and YNNKEL (reference sequence). CDR3 in DNA: TGTGCCAGCAGTCTGATACAGGGACGTGAAGGGAGCCAGTACTTC. Translation gives CASSLIQGREGSQYF.

This rearrangement joins TRBV11-2 to TRBJ2-5, with TRBD1 matching over 9 bases. V lost 5 bases and J lost 6; bases outside the gene matches: 4. The CDR3 spans 13 residues. The V gene's germline CDR1 is SGHAT and CDR2 FQNNGV. The CDR3 reads CASSPGTGKTQYF. The CDR3 coding sequence is TGTGCCAGCAGCCCGGGGACAGGGAAGACCCAGTACTTC.